Below are 16 T cell receptor beta chains sequenced from a single sample in a study of T cell responses to AZD1222 COVID-19 vaccine. Here immunoSEQ multiplex PCR was the method, and the copy in TCRdb shows in-frame clones only, minus some. The profile shows approximately 98,000 clones, roughly 86% of them singletons. The material was peripheral blood, obtained on day 0 of AZD1222 vaccination. The receptor source for this set is an adult in good health.

V and J are TRBV5-1 and TRBJ1-2; D is perhaps TRBD1 (6 bases). The V and J ends lost 3 bases and 4 bases respectively, with 16 bases between them. Germline V gives CDR1 SGHRS, CDR2 YFSETQ. There are 15 residues in the CDR3. For the CDR3, the DNA is TGCGCCAGCAGCTATTCGGGCAGGGGAAGCTATGGCTACACCTTC. The encoded protein is CASSYSGRGSYGYTF.

The CDR3 coding sequence is TGTGCCTGGAGTGTGGGGACTAGCGGGGGAAGAGGGGAGACCCAGTACTTC. This translates into CAWSVGTSGGRGETQYF. This rearrangement joins TRBV30 to TRBJ2-5, with 14 bases aligning to TRBD2. V lost 0 bases and J lost 5; bases outside the gene matches: 8. The CDR3 has 17 residues. CDR1 is GTSNPN and CDR2 is SVGIG in the germline V gene (reference sequence).

This clone was detected only once. The chain links TRBV7-9 to TRBJ1-2; 7 nucleotides line up with TRBD1. V shed 4 bases and J 8 bases; nucleotides not matched to a gene: 10. Per the germline V gene, CDR1 is SEHNR and CDR2 is FQNEAQ (reference sequence). This CDR3 contains 14 residues. Here the CDR3 DNA reads TGTGCCAGCAGCTCTATGACAGGGTCCTTCGGCTACACCTTC. It codes for CASSSMTGSFGYTF.

This rearrangement joins TRBV30 to TRBJ2-3, with D perhaps assigned TRBD1 or TRBD2 (5 bases each). CDR3 length: 14 amino acids. Per the germline V gene, CDR1 is GTSNPN and CDR2 is SVGIG (reference sequence). V was cut by 2 bases and J by 4 bases, with 13 bases left in between. The CDR3 DNA reads TGTGCCTGGAGTCGAGGGGAAATCTCAGATACGCAGTATTTT. This sequence encodes CAWSRGEISDTQYF.

The chain employs TRBV6-5 and TRBJ2-3, with D tentatively TRBD2 (6 bases). Germline loops: CDR1 MNHEY, CDR2 SVGAGI. The CDR3 is made up of 14 amino acids. V gave up 6 bases and J gave up 3 bases, with 13 bases separating them. CDR3 protein: CASRPIGGTDTQYF. As DNA, the CDR3 is TGTGCCAGCAGACCGATCGGGGGTACAGATACGCAGTATTTT.

This chain uses TRBV5-1 with TRBJ2-3; D not certain. Germline assignment: CDR1 SGHRS and CDR2 YFSETQ. Trimming removed 1 base from V and 4 bases from J, with 16 bases in between. The CDR3 runs to 16 residues. CDR3 sequence reads: CASSLSSRRTPDTQYF. The CDR3 bases are TGCGCCAGCAGCTTGAGCTCCAGGCGGACCCCAGATACGCAGTATTTT.

The rearrangement links TRBV9 to TRBJ1-2, with D maybe TRBD1 (5 bases). The V gene's germline CDR1 is SGDLS and CDR2 YYNGEE. The CDR3 runs 14 residues. V dropped 0 bases and J dropped 4 bases, with 10 bases sitting between them. CDR3 nucleotides: TGTGCCAGCAGCGTAGGTGGGGGGTCCTATGGCTACACCTTC. Its protein product is CASSVGGGSYGYTF.

This clone came up many times. The chain couples TRBV11-2 to TRBJ1-3; D is possibly TRBD1 (5 bases). CDR3 length: 16 residues. Trimming cost V 6 bases and J 0 bases, with 15 bases left between them. CDR1 SGHAT and CDR2 FQNNGV come from the germline V gene. CDR3 loop: CASSKIQGSSGNTIYF. The CDR3 DNA reads as TGTGCCAGCAGTAAAATTCAGGGAAGCTCTGGAAACACCATATATTTT.

The rearrangement links TRBV27 to TRBJ1-4; unclear D gene. Trimming left V 3 bases short and J 5 bases short, with 7 bases between. The germline V gene encodes CDR1 MNHEY and CDR2 SMNVEV (reference sequence). CDR3 size: 13 residues. CDR3 DNA: TGTGCCAGCAGTTTGTGGCAGAATGAAAAACTGTTTTTT. Translating gives CASSLWQNEKLFF.

This chain joins TRBV7-2 and TRBJ1-4; D not resolved. From germline, CDR1 is SGHTA and CDR2 FQGNSA. This CDR3 contains 15 residues. V dropped 1 base and J dropped 7 bases, with 13 bases sitting between them. The CDR3 is CASSLEPALSEKLFF. The CDR3, as DNA: TGTGCCAGCAGCTTAGAGCCCGCCCTGAGTGAAAAACTGTTTTTT.

CDR3 in DNA: TGCGCCAGCAGCCAAGGGCCAGCCGGAAGTTATGGCTACACCTTC. It translates to CASSQGPAGSYGYTF. This chain joins TRBV4-1 and TRBJ1-2; D unresolved. The CDR3 sequence is 15 residues long. Germline CDR1 MGHRA, CDR2 YSYEKL. The ends were cut back, 1 base at V and 5 bases at J, with 14 bases in the middle.

V is TRBV3-1 (or the pseudogene TRBV3-2) and J is TRBJ2-1; TRBD2 is a possible D gene (5 bases). Germline assignment: CDR1 LGHDT and CDR2 YNNKEL (reference sequence). Trimming removed 1 base at V and 0 bases at J, with 7 bases between. This CDR3 has 15 amino acids. CDR3 sequence (DNA): TGTGCCAGCAGCCAAGCGGCGGGCTCCTACAATGAGCAGTTCTTC. Translated: CASSQAAGSYNEQFF.

The V and J genes are TRBV7-2 and TRBJ1-6; 7 nucleotides align to TRBD1. CDR1 and CDR2 (germline): SGHTA, FQGNSA. CDR3 length: 13 amino acids. Losses at the gene ends were 5 bases for V and 7 bases for J; bases not matched to a gene: 2. CDR3 sequence: CASSPRGNSPLHF. The CDR3 DNA sequence: TGTGCCAGCAGCCCCAGGGGGAATTCACCCCTCCACTTT.

The chain has TRBV7-2 and TRBJ1-6; 10 bases match TRBD1. V dropped 5 bases and J dropped 7; count of bases not matched to a gene: 5. Looked up from germline, CDR1 is SGHTA and CDR2 is FQGNSA. The CDR3 spans 15 residues. The CDR3 DNA reads as TGTGCCAGCAGCACTGGACAGGGGGGGAATTCACCCCTCCACTTT. It translates to CASSTGQGGNSPLHF. The entire variable domain, with the rest obtained from reference TRBV7-2 and TRBJ1-6, is as follows: GAGVSQSPSNKVTEKGKDVELRCDPISGHTALYWYRQSLGQGLEFLIYFQGNSAPDKSGLPSDRFSAERTGGSVSTLTIQRTQQEDSAVYLCASSTGQGGNSPLHFGNGTRLTVT.

The chain uses TRBV27 and TRBJ1-2, with 9 bases lining up with TRBD1. CDR3 length equals 16 residues. V was clipped by 6 bases and J by 5 bases; unmatched bases: 13. In germline, CDR1 is MNHEY, CDR2 SMNVEV (reference sequence). CDR3 protein: CASSTLGGQGNYGYTF. For the CDR3, the DNA is TGTGCCAGCAGCACCCTCGGGGGACAGGGTAATTATGGCTACACCTTC.

The chain has TRBV19 and TRBJ1-3; the D gene is possibly TRBD1 (5 bases). V was pared by 6 bases and J by 0 bases, with 12 bases between. Germline V gene sequence: CDR1 LNHDA, CDR2 SQIVND (reference sequence). The CDR3 contains 15 residues. CDR3 sequence reads: CASRRDANSGNTIYF. DNA for the CDR3: TGTGCCAGTAGAAGGGACGCCAACTCTGGAAACACCATATATTTT.